The present entry profiles one T cell receptor beta chain with its context. The data were taken from a study of T cell responses to AZD1222 COVID-19 vaccine. V shed 6 bases and J shed 5 bases, with 20 bases lying between them. Germline CDR1 ENHRY, CDR2 SYGVKD. The length of the CDR3 is 16 residues. Data came from immunoSEQ multiplex PCR; TCRdb stores just in-frame clones and leaves some out. Of roughly 110,000 clones in the sample, about 91% were seen once. The sequence derives from an adult who received the AZD1222 COVID-19 vaccine. Here the sequenced sample was peripheral blood, taken 28 days after the second AZD1222 dose. This rearrangement joins TRBV10-3 to TRBJ1-5; weak D call: TRBD1 (6 bases). CDR3 sequence: CAIREGPGTLDQPQHF. The CDR3 coding sequence is TGTGCCATCAGGGAAGGTCCCGGGACACTTGATCAGCCCCAGCATTTT.